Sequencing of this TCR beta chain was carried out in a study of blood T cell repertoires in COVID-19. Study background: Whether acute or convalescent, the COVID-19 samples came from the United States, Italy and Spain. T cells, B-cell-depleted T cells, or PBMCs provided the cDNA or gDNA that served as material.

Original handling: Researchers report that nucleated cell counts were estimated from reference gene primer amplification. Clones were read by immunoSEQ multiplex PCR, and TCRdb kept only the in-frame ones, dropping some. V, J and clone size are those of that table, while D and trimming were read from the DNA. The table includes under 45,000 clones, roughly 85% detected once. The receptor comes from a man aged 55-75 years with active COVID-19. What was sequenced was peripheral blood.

The CDR3 coding sequence is TGTGCCAGCCGAAGAGGTCTGACAGCGAACACTGAAGCTTTCTTT. It yields the protein CASRRGLTANTEAFF. The chain carries TRBV6-5 and TRBJ1-1, with D tentatively TRBD1 (5 bases). V dropped 8 bases and J dropped 1 base, with 17 bases sitting between them. The germline V gene encodes CDR1 MNHEY and CDR2 SVGAGI. This CDR3 is built from 15 residues.